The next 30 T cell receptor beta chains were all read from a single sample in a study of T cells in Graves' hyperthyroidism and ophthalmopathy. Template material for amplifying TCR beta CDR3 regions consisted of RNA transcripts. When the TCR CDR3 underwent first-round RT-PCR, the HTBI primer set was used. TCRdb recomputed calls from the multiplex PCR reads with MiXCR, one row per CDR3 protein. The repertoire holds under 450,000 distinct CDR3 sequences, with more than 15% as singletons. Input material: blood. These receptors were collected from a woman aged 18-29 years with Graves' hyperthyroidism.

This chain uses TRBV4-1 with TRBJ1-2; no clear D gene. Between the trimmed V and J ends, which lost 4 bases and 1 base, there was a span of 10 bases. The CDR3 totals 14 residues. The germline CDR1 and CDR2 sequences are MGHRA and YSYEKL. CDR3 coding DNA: TGCGCCAGCAGCCCCCCGGCGGATAACTATGGCTACACCTTC. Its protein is CASSPPADNYGYTF.

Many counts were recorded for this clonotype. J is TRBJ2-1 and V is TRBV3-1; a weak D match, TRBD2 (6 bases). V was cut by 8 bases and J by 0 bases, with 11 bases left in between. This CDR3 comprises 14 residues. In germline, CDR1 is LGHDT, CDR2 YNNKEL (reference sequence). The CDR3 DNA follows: TGTGCCAGCCAGTCCGGGAGCTCCTACAATGAGCAGTTCTTC. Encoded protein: CASQSGSSYNEQFF.

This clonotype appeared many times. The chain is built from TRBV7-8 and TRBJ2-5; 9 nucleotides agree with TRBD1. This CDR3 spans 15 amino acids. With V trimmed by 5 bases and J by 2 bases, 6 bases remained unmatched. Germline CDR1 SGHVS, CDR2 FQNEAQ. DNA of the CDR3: TGTGCCAGCAGCCCCAGGACAGGGGTTCAAGAGACCCAGTACTTC. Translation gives CASSPRTGVQETQYF.

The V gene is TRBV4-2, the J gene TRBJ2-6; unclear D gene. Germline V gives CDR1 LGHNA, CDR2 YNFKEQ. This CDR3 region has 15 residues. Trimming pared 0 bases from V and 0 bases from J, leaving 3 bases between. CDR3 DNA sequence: TGTGCCAGCAGCCAAGATGGCTCTGGGGCCAACGTCCTGACTTTC. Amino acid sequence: CASSQDGSGANVLTF.

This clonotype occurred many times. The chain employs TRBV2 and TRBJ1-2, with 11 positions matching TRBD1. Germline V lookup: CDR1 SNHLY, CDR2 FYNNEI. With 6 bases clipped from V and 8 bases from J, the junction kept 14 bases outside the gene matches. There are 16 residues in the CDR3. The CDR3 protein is CASSPPGTGGIRGYTF. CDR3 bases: TGTGCCAGCAGCCCTCCCGGGACAGGGGGTATTAGGGGCTACACCTTC.

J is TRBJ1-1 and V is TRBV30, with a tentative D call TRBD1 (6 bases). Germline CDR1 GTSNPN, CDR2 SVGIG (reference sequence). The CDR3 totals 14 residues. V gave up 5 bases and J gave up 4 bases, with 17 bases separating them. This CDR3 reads CAWRTGNSGTEAFF. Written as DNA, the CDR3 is TGTGCCTGGCGTACAGGGAATAGCGGCACTGAAGCTTTCTTT.

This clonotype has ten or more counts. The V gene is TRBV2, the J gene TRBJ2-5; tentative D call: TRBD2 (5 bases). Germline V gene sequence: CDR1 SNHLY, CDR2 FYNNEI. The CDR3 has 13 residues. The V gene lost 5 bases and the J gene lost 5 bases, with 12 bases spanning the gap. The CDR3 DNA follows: TGTGCCAGCAGTCTACCAAGGAGGGAGACCCAGTACTTC. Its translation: CASSLPRRETQYF. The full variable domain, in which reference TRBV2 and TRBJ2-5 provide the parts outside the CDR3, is EPEVTQTPSHQVTQMGQEVILRCVPISNHLYFYWYRQILGQKVEFLVSFYNNEISEKSEIFDDQFSVERPDGSNFTLKIRSTKLEDSAMYFCASSLPRRETQYFGPGTRLLVL.

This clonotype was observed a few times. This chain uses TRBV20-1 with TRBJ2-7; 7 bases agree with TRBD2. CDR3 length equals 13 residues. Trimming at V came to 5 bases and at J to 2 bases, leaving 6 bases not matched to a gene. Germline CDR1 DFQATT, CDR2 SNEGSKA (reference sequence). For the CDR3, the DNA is TGCAGTGCTGACAGCGGGGTCACCTACGAGCAGTACTTC. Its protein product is CSADSGVTYEQYF.

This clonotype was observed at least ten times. The CDR3 loop reads CASSREGQGRNEQYF. The CDR3 DNA sequence: TGTGCCAGCTCCCGGGAGGGACAGGGACGGAACGAGCAGTACTTC. The V and J genes are TRBV6-1 and TRBJ2-7, with D possibly matching TRBD1 (9 bases). This CDR3 contains 15 residues. Trimming stripped 8 bases from V and 5 bases from J, with 22 bases between. Germline V lookup: CDR1 MNHNS, CDR2 SASEGT.

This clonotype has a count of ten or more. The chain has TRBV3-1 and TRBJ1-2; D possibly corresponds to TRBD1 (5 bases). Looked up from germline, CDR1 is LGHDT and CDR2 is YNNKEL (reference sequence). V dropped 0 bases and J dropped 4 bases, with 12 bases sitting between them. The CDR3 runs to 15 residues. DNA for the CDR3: TGTGCCAGCAGCCAAGATCCTCAGGGAGTCTATGGCTACACCTTC. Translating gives CASSQDPQGVYGYTF.

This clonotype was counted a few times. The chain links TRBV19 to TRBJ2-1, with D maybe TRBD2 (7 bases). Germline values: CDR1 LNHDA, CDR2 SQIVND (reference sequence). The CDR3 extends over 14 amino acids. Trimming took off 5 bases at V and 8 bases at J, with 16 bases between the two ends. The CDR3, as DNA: TGTGCCAGTAGTCGGGGGGCCCTCGACGATGAGCAGTTCTTC. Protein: CASSRGALDDEQFF.

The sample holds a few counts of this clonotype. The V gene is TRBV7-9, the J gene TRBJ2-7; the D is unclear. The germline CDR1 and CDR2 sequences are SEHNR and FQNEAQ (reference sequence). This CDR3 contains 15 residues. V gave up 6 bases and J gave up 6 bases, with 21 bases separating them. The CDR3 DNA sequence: TGTGCCAGCAGTTCCCGGCGTTCGATATCGGGCGAGCAGTACTTC. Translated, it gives CASSSRRSISGEQYF.

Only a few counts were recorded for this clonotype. As DNA, the CDR3 is TGTGCCAGTAGTATAGTCTGGAGCTCTGGAAACACCATATATTTT. Protein: CASSIVWSSGNTIYF. The chain recombines TRBV19 with TRBJ1-3; no clear D. Looked up from germline, CDR1 is LNHDA and CDR2 is SQIVND (reference sequence). There are 15 residues in the CDR3. Trimming pared 1 base from V and 0 bases from J, leaving 7 bases between. Variable domain in full (rest from reference TRBV19 and TRBJ1-3): DGGITQSPKYLFRKEGQNVTLSCEQNLNHDAMYWYRQDPGQGLRLIYYSQIVNDFQKGDIAEGYSVSREKKESFPLTVTSAQKNPTAFYLCASSIVWSSGNTIYFGEGSWLTVV.

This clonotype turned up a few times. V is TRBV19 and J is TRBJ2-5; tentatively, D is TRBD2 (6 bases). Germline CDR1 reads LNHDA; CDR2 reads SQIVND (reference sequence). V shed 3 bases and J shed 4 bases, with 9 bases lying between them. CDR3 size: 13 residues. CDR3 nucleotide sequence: TGTGCCAGTAGTATCGGGGGTGGAGAGACCCAGTACTTC. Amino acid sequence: CASSIGGGETQYF.

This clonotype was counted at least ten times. CDR3 loop: CASSLGVQETQYF. Written as DNA, the CDR3 is TGTGCCAGCAGCTTAGGGGTGCAAGAGACCCAGTACTTC. The V and J genes are TRBV7-9 and TRBJ2-5; no firm D call. The germline V gene has CDR1 SEHNR and CDR2 FQNEAQ (reference sequence). V was pared by 1 base and J by 2 bases, with 5 bases between. CDR3 length equals 13 residues. Using reference TRBV7-9 and TRBJ2-5 for the parts outside the CDR3, the full variable domain is DTGVSQNPRHKITKRGQNVTFRCDPISEHNRLYWYRQTLGQGPEFLTYFQNEAQLEKSRLLSDRFSAERPKGSFSTLEIQRTEQGDSAMYLCASSLGVQETQYFGPGTRLLVL.

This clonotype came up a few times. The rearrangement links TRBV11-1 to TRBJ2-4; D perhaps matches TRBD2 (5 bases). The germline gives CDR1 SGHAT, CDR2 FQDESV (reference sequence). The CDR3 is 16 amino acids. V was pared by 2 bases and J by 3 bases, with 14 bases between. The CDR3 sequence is CASSLPGGLGKNIQYF. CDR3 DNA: TGTGCCAGCAGCTTACCCGGCGGGCTAGGCAAAAACATTCAGTACTTC.

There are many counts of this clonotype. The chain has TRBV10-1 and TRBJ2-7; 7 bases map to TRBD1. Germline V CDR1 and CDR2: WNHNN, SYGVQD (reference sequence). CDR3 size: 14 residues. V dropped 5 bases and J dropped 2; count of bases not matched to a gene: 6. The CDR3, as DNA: TGCGCCAGCAGTCCCGGGACAGCAGCCTACGAGCAGTACTTC. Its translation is CASSPGTAAYEQYF.

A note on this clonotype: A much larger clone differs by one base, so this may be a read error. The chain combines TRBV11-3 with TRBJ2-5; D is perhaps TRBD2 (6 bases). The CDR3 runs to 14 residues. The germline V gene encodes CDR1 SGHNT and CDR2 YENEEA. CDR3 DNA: TGTCCCAGCAGCCAGAGGGACTCCCAAGAGACCCAGTACTTC. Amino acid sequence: CPSSQRDSQETQYF.

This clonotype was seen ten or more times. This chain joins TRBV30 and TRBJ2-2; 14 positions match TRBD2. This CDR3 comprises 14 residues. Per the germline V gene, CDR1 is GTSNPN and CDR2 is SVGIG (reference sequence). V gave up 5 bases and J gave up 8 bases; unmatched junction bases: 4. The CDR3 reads CAWGLAGGRGELFF. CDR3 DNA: TGTGCCTGGGGACTAGCGGGGGGCCGAGGGGAGCTGTTTTTT.

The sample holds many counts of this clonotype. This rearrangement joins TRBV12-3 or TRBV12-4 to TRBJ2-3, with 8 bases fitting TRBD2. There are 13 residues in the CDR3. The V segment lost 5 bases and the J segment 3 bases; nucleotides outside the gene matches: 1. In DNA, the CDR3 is TGTGCCAGCAGTGAGCGGGAGACAGATACGCAGTATTTT. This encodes CASSERETDTQYF.

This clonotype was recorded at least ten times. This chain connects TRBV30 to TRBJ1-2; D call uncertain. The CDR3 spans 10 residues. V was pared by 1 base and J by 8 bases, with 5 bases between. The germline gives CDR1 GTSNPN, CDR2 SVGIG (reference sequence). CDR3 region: CAWSDGGYTF. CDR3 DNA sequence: TGTGCCTGGAGTGATGGAGGCTACACCTTC.

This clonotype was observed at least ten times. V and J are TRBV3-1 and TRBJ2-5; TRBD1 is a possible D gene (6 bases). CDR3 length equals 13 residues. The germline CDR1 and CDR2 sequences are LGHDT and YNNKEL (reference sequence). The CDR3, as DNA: TGTGCTTATGACAGGAGTCGGCAAGAGACCCAGTACTTC. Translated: CAYDRSRQETQYF.

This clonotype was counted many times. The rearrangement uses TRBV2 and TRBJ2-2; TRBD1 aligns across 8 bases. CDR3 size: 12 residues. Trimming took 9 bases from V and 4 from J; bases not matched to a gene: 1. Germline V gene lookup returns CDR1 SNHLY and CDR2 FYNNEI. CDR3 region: CASDRGTGELFF. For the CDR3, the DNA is TGTGCCAGTGACAGGGGCACCGGGGAGCTGTTTTTT.

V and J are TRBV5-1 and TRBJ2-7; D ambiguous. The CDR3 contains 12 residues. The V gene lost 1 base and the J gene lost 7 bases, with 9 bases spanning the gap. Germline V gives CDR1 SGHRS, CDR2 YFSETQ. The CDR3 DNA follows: TGCGCCAGCAGCTTGAATGGTTTGGAGCAGTACTTC. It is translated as CASSLNGLEQYF.

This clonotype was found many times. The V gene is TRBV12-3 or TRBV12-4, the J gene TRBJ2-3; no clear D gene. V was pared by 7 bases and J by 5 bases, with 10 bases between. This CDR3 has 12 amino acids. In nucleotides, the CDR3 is TGTGCCAGCATCCCACCCCGAGATACGCAGTATTTT. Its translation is CASIPPRDTQYF.

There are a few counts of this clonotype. This CDR3 is CASSERTSTGELFF. CDR3 bases: TGTGCCAGCAGTGAAAGGACTTCCACCGGGGAGCTGTTTTTT. The chain recombines TRBV2 with TRBJ2-2; TRBD2 might be the D (5 bases). V was trimmed by 2 bases and J by 4 bases, leaving 8 bases between them. Germline loops: CDR1 SNHLY, CDR2 FYNNEI. The CDR3 is made up of 14 amino acids.

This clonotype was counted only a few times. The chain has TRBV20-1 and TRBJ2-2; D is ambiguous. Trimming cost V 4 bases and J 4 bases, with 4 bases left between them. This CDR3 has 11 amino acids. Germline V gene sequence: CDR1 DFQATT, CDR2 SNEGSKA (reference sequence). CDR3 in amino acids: CSATITGELFF. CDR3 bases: TGCAGTGCTACCATCACCGGGGAGCTGTTTTTT.

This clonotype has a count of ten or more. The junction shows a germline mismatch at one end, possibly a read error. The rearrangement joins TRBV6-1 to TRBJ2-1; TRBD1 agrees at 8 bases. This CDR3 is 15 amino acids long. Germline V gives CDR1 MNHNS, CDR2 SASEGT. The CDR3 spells CASREGTGSYNEQFF. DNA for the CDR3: TGTGCCAGCAGGGAAGGGACAGGCTCCTACAATGAGCAGTTCTTC.

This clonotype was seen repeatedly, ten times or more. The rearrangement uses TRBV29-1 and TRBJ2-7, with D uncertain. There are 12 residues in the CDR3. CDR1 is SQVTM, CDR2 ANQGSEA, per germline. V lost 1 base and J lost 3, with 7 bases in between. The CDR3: CSVEGLYYEQYF. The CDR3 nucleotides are TGCAGCGTTGAAGGGCTCTACTACGAGCAGTACTTC.

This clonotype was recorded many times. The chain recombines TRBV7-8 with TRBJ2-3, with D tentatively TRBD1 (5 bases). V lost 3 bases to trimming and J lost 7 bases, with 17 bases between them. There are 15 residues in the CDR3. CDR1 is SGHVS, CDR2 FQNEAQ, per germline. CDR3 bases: TGTGCCAGCAGCTTCTCAGGGTTTGGGATACATACGCAGTATTTT. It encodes CASSFSGFGIHTQYF.